One and the same sample provided the 5 T cell receptor beta chains below, sequenced in a study of OX40 agonist ivuxolimab in advanced cancers. The assay was immunoSEQ multiplex PCR, and TCRdb's table has in-frame clones only and misses some. This sample has tens of thousands of clones, with 85% to 95% found just once. The sequences come from CD4+ or CD8+ T cells sorted from blood, collected in a trial of the OX40 agonist ivuxolimab. Every receptor here comes from an adult with an advanced solid tumor such as melanoma, head and neck, liver or kidney cancer.

This chain connects TRBV10-3 to TRBJ2-3, with D tentatively TRBD1 or TRBD2 (6 bases each). The V gene lost 3 bases and the J gene lost 2 bases, with 12 bases spanning the gap. The CDR3 length is 15 residues. From germline, CDR1 is ENHRY and CDR2 SYGVKD. CDR3 in DNA: TGTGCCATCAGTGATCGGGGGCGATTCACAGATACGCAGTATTTT. Protein: CAISDRGRFTDTQYF.

The V call is TRBV19, the J call TRBJ2-5, with D perhaps assigned TRBD1 or TRBD2 (5 bases each). The germline V and J ends were trimmed by 3 bases and 4 bases, with 9 bases remaining between them. The CDR3 is made up of 13 amino acids. Germline values: CDR1 LNHDA, CDR2 SQIVND (reference sequence). CDR3 amino acids: CASSIRGGETQYF. CDR3 in DNA: TGTGCCAGTAGTATCCGGGGCGGAGAGACCCAGTACTTC.

The chain employs TRBV5-1 and TRBJ1-1; D remains ambiguous. V lost 4 bases, J lost 6 bases, and 19 bases lay in between. Per the germline V gene, CDR1 is SGHRS and CDR2 is YFSETQ. The CDR3 length is 15 residues. In DNA form, the CDR3 reads TGCGCCAGCAGCCCGGACCCCGGCCAGAATCCTGAAGCTTTCTTT. Amino acids: CASSPDPGQNPEAFF.

The chain joins TRBV11-2 to TRBJ1-6; 7 positions agree with TRBD1. Germline V gene sequence: CDR1 SGHAT, CDR2 FQNNGV. The CDR3 extends over 14 amino acids. V was pared by 6 bases and J by 10 bases, with 9 bases of the junction left unmatched. The CDR3 DNA is TGTGCCAGCAGGGCACCGGGACAGAACTCACCCCTCCACTTT. Translation gives CASRAPGQNSPLHF.

This clone was detected only once. V is TRBV6-1 and J is TRBJ2-1; 7 bases match TRBD2. The CDR3 is 17 amino acids. The V and J ends lost 1 base and 0 bases, in that order; junction bases with no gene match: 6. Germline values: CDR1 MNHNS, CDR2 SASEGT. Here the CDR3 reads CASSEVSSGYSYNEQFF. The CDR3 bases are TGTGCCAGCAGTGAAGTGTCTAGCGGATACTCCTACAATGAGCAGTTCTTC.